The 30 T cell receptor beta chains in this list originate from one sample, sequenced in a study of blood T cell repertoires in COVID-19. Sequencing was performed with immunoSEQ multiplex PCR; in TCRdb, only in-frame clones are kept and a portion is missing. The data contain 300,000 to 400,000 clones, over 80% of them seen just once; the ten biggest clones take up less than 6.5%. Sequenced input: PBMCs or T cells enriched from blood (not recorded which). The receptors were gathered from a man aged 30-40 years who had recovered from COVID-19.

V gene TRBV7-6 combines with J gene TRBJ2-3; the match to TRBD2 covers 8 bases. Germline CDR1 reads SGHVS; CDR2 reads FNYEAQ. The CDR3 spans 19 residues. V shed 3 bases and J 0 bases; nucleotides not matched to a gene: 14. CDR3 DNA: TGTGCCAGCAGCTTCGGGGGGGGACAACGAGACACTAGCACAGATACGCAGTATTTT. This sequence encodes CASSFGGGQRDTSTDTQYF.

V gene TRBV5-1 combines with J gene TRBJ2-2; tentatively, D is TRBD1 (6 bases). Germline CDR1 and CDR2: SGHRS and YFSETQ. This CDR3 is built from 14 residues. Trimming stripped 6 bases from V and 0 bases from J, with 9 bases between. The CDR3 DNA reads TGCGCCAGCATGACAGGTTCGAACACCGGGGAGCTGTTTTTT. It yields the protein CASMTGSNTGELFF.

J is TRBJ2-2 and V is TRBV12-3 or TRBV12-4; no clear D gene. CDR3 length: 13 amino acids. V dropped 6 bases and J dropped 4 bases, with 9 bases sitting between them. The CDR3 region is CASRSIITGELFF. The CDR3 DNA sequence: TGTGCCAGCAGAAGCATCATCACCGGGGAGCTGTTTTTT.

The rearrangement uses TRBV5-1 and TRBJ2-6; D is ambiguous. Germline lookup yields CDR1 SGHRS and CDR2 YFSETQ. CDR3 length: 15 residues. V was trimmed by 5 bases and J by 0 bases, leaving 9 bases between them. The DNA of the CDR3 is TGCGCCAGCAGGTCAGACTCCTCTGGGGCCAACGTCCTGACTTTC. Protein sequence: CASRSDSSGANVLTF.

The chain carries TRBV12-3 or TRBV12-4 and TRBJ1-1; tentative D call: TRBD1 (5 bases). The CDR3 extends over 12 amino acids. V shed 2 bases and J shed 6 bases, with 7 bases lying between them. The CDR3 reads CASSLRGAEAFF. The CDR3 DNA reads TGTGCCAGCAGTTTACGGGGGGCTGAAGCTTTCTTT.

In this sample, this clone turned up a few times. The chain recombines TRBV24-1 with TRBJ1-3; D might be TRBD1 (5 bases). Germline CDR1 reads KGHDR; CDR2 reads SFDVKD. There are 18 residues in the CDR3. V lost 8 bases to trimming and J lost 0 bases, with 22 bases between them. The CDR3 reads CATIRPGWQGGSGNTIYF. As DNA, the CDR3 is TGTGCCACCATCAGACCGGGATGGCAGGGAGGCTCTGGAAACACCATATATTTT.

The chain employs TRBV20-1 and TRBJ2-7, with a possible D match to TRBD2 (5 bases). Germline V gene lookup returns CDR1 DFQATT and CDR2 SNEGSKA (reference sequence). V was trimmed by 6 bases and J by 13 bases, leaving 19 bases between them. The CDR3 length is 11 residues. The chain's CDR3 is CSALKTEVSYF. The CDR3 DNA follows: TGCAGTGCACTTAAGACGGAGGTATCTTACTTC.

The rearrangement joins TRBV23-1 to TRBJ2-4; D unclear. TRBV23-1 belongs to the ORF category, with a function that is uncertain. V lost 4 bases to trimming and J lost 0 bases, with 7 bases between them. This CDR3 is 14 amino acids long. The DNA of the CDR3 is TGCGCCAGCAGTCCACACCTAGCCAAAAACATTCAGTACTTC. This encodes CASSPHLAKNIQYF.

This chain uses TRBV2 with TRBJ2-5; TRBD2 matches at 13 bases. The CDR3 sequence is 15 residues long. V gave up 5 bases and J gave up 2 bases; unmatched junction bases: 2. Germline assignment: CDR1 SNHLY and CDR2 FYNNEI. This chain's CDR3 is CASSTSGGVQETQYF. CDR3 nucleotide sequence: TGTGCCAGCAGTACTAGCGGGGGGGTTCAAGAGACCCAGTACTTC.

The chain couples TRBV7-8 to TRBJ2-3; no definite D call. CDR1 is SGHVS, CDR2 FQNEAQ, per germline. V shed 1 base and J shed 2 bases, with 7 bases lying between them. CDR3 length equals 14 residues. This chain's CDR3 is CASSLGATTDTQYF. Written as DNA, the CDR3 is TGTGCCAGCAGCTTAGGAGCGACCACAGATACGCAGTATTTT.

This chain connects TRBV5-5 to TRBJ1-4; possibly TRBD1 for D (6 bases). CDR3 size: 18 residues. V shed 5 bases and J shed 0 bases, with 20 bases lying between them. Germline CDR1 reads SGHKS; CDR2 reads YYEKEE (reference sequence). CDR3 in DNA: TGTGCCAGCAGTCTAATGACAGGCGGGTACGCAACTAATGAAAAACTGTTTTTT. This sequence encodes CASSLMTGGYATNEKLFF. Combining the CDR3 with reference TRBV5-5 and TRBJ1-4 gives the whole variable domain DAGVTQSPTHLIKTRGQQVTLRCSPISGHKSVSWYQQVLGQGPQFIFQYYEKEERGRGNFPDRFSARQFPNYSSELNVNALLLGDSALYLCASSLMTGGYATNEKLFFGSGTQLSVL.

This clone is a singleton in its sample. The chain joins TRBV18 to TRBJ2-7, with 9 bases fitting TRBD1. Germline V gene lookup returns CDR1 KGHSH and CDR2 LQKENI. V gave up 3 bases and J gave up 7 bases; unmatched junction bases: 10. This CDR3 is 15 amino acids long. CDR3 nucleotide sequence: TGTGCCAGCTCACCTAAGGGACAGGGCCTGCGGGAGCAGTACTTC. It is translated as CASSPKGQGLREQYF.

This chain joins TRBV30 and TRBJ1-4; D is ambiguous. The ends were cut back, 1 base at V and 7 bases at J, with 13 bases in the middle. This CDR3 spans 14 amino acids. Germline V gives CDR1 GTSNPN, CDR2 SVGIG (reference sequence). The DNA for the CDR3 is TGTGCCTGGAGTGATTCCCCTCTCAGTGAAAAACTGTTTTTT. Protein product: CAWSDSPLSEKLFF. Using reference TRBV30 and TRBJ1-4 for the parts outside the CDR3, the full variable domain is SQTIHQWPATLVQPVGSPLSLECTVEGTSNPNLYWYRQAAGRGLQLLFYSVGIGQISSEVPQNLSASRPQDRQFILSSKKLLLSDSGFYLCAWSDSPLSEKLFFGSGTQLSVL.

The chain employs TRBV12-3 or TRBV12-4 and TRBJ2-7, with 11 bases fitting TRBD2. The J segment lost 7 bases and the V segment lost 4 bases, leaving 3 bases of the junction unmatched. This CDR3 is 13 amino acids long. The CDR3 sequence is CASSSRLAGEQYF. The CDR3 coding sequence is TGTGCCAGCAGTTCCCGACTAGCGGGGGAGCAGTACTTC.

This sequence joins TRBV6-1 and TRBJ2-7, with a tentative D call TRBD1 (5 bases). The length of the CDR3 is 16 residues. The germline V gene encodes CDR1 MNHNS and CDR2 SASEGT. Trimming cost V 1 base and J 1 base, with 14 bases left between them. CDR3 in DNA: TGTGCCAGCAGTGAAGTTTCCTGGACAATGTCCTACGAGCAGTACTTC. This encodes CASSEVSWTMSYEQYF.

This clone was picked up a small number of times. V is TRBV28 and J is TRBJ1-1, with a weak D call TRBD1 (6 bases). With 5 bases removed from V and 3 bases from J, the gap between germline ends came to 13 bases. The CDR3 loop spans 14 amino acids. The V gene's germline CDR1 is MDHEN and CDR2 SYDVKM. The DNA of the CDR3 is TGTGCCAGCAGTACGACAGGTTGGGACACTGAAGCTTTCTTT. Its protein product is CASSTTGWDTEAFF.

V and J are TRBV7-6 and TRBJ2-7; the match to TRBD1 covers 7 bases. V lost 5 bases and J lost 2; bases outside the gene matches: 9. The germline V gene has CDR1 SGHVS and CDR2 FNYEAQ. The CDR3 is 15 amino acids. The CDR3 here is CASSLGTEKPYEQYF. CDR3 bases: TGTGCCAGCAGCCTTGGGACAGAGAAGCCCTACGAGCAGTACTTC.

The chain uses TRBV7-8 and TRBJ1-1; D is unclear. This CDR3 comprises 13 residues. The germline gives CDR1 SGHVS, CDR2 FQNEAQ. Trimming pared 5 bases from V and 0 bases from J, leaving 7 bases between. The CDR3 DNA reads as TGTGCCAGCAGCCCATACATGAACACTGAAGCTTTCTTT. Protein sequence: CASSPYMNTEAFF.

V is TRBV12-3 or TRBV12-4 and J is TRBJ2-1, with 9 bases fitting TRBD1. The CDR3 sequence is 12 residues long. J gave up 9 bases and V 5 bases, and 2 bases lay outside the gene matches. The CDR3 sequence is CASSRQGGEQFF. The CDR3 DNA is TGTGCCAGCAGTAGACAGGGGGGTGAGCAGTTCTTC.

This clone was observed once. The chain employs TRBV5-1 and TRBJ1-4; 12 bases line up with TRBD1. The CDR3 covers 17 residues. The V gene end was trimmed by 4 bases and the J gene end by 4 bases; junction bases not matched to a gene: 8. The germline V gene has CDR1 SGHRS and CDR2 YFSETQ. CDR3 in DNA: TGCGCCAGCAGCCTGGGACAGGGGGCGCTAAGTAATGAAAAACTGTTTTTT. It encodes CASSLGQGALSNEKLFF.

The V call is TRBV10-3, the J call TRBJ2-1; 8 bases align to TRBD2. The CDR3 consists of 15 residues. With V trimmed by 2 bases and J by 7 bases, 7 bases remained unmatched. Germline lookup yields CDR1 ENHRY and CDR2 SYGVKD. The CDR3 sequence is CAISEVGGGLNEQFF. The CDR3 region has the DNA TGTGCCATCAGTGAGGTCGGGGGGGGCTTAAATGAGCAGTTCTTC.

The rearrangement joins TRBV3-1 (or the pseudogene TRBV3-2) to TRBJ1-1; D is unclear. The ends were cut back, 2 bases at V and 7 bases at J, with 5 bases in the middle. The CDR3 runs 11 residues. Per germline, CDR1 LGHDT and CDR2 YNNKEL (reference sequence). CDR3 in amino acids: CASSQLDEAFF. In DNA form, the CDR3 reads TGTGCCAGCAGCCAATTAGATGAAGCTTTCTTT.

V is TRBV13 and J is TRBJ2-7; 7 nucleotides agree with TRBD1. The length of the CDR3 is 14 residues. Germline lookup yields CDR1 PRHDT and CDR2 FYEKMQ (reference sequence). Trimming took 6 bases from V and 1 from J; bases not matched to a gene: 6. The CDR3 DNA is TGTGCCAGCAGACAGGGGCGGTCGTCCTACGAGCAGTACTTC. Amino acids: CASRQGRSSYEQYF.

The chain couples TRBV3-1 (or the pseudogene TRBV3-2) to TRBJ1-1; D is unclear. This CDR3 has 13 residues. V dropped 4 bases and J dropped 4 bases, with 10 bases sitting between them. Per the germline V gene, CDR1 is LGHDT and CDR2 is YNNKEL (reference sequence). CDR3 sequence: CASSRADVTEAFF. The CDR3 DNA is TGTGCCAGCAGCCGCGCGGATGTCACTGAAGCTTTCTTT.

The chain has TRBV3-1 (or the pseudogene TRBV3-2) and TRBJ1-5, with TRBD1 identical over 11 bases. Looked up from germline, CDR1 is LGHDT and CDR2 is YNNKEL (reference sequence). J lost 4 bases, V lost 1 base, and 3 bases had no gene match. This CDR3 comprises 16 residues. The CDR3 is CASSQAGTGGNQPQHF. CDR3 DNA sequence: TGTGCCAGCAGCCAAGCCGGGACAGGGGGGAATCAGCCCCAGCATTTT.

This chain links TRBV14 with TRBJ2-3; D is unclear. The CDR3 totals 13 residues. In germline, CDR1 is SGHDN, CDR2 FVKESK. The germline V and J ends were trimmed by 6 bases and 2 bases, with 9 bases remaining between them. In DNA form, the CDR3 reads TGTGCCAGCAGGACAATTGACACAGATACGCAGTATTTT. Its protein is CASRTIDTDTQYF. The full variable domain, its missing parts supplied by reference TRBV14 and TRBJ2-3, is EAGVTQFPSHSVIEKGQTVTLRCDPISGHDNLYWYRRVMGKEIKFLLHFVKESKQDESGMPNNRFLAERTGGTYSTLKVQPAELEDSGVYFCASRTIDTDTQYFGPGTRLTVL.

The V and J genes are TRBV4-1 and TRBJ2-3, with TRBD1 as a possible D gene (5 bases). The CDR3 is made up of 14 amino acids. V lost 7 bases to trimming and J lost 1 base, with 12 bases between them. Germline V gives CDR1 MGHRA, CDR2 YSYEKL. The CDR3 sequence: CASKPGQGTDTQYF. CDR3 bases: TGCGCCAGCAAGCCAGGGCAGGGCACAGATACGCAGTATTTT.

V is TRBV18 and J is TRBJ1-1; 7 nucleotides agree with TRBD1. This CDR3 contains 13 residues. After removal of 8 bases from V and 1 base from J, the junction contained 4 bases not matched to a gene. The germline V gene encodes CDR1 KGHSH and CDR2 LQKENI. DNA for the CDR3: TGTGCCAGCACTACAGGGGCGAACACTGAAGCTTTCTTT. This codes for CASTTGANTEAFF.

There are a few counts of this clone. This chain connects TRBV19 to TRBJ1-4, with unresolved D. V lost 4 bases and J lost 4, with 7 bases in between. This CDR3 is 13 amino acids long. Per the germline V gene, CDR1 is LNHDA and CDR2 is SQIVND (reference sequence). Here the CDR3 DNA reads TGTGCCAGTAGTAACGGGTTTAATGAAAAACTGTTTTTT. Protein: CASSNGFNEKLFF.

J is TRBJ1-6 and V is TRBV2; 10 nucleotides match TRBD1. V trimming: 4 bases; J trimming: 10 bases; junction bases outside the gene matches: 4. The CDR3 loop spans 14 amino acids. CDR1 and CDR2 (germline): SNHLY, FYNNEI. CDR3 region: CASSADRGRSPLHF. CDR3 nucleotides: TGTGCCAGCAGTGCGGACAGGGGGAGGTCACCCCTCCACTTT.